Here is one TCR beta chain with its context. These data are taken from a study of blood T cell repertoires in COVID-19. Per the study methods: By means of reference gene primer amplification, nucleated cell counts were estimated. Only in-frame clones appear in the TCRdb table, and some are missing; sequencing was by immunoSEQ multiplex PCR. For V, J and clone size, that table is used; D and trimming come from the DNA. Here the sample spans around 40,000 clones, around 77% being singletons. Sequenced: peripheral blood. This clonotype was obtained from an elderly man with active or convalescent COVID-19.

The CDR3 loop is CASSLVEGTYNEQFF. Here the CDR3 DNA reads TGTGCCAGCAGCTTAGTTGAGGGAACCTACAATGAGCAGTTCTTC. This chain connects TRBV7-8 to TRBJ2-1; tentatively, D is TRBD2 (5 bases). CDR3 size: 15 residues. From germline, CDR1 is SGHVS and CDR2 FQNEAQ. Trimming took 1 base from V and 2 from J, leaving 9 bases between them. Full variable domain (missing parts from reference TRBV7-8 and TRBJ2-1): GAGVSQSPRYKVAKRGQDVALRCDPISGHVSLFWYQQALGQGPEFLTYFQNEAQLDKSGLPSDRFFAERPEGSVSTLKIQRTQQEDSAVYLCASSLVEGTYNEQFFGPGTRLTVL.